The 25 T cell receptor beta chains listed next were all sequenced from one sample in a study of human T cells and chemical hapten exposure. Time point noted: patch test 1, 2 weeks after DPC sensitization. As for treatment: therapeutic diphenylcyclopropenone sensitization with weekly scalp DPC. TCRdb used MiXCR to reprocess the RACE reads, holding one entry per CDR3 protein. The data show about 80,000 distinct CDR3 sequences, with 10% seen just once and under 1.5% held by the top ten. Material: whole blood, obtained in connection with sensitization to the hapten diphenylcyclopropenone (DPC). The receptors stem from a woman in her fifties or sixties with alopecia areata. Some clones in this sample may be carry-over from other donors' samples.

There are a few counts of this clonotype. The chain is built from TRBV12-3 or TRBV12-4 and TRBJ1-2; D gene unclear. This CDR3 has 13 residues. The V end was cut by 6 bases, the J end by 3 bases, with 11 bases between. CDR3 residues: CASRWGRYYGYTF. The CDR3 DNA follows: TGTGCCAGCAGGTGGGGTCGCTACTATGGCTACACCTTC.

V and J are TRBV18 and TRBJ2-2; possible D gene TRBD2, 6 bases. The length of the CDR3 is 16 residues. Trimming left V 0 bases short and J 7 bases short, with 15 bases between. The V gene's germline CDR1 is KGHSH and CDR2 LQKENI. In nucleotides, the CDR3 is TGTGCCAGCTCACCACCCCAGGGAGGTTTTATCGGGGAGCTGTTTTTT. Translating it yields CASSPPQGGFIGELFF.

This clonotype was recorded at least ten times. The J gene is TRBJ2-1, the V gene TRBV10-1; tentatively, D is TRBD2 (6 bases). Per germline, CDR1 WNHNN and CDR2 SYGVQD (reference sequence). CDR3 length: 13 amino acids. V lost 3 bases to trimming and J lost 10 bases, with 13 bases between them. CDR3 coding DNA: TGCGCCAGCAGTGACAAACGCGCGGGGGAGCAGTTCTTC. Translating gives CASSDKRAGEQFF.

This clonotype has a count of ten or more. This chain links TRBV14 with TRBJ1-2; 8 bases align to TRBD1. Germline lookup yields CDR1 SGHDN and CDR2 FVKESK. This CDR3 is 14 amino acids long. The V gene end was trimmed by 4 bases and the J gene end by 6 bases; junction bases not matched to a gene: 7. This CDR3 reads CASSPGDRRDGYTF. CDR3 sequence (DNA): TGTGCCAGCAGCCCGGGGGACAGGAGGGATGGCTACACCTTC.

The chain has TRBV28 and TRBJ2-3, with no clear D. The CDR3 length is 12 residues. Germline V gene data show CDR1 as MDHEN and CDR2 as SYDVKM. V lost 6 bases, J lost 2 bases, and 6 bases lay in between. The CDR3 region is CASSSPTDTQYF. The CDR3, as DNA: TGTGCCAGCAGCTCTCCCACAGATACGCAGTATTTT.

In its sample, this clonotype was seen a few times. The chain couples TRBV18 to TRBJ2-7, with D perhaps being TRBD1 or TRBD2 (5 bases each). V dropped 1 base and J dropped 2 bases, with 12 bases sitting between them. The CDR3 totals 15 residues. Per germline, CDR1 KGHSH and CDR2 LQKENI. The CDR3 spells CASSPRDGTPYEQYF. CDR3 in DNA: TGTGCCAGCTCACCACGGGACGGGACCCCCTACGAGCAGTACTTC.

The chain recombines TRBV7-2 with TRBJ1-3; 10 bases are a match to TRBD1. V lost 1 base and J lost 2; bases outside the gene matches: 5. The CDR3 is 17 residues long. Germline values: CDR1 SGHTA, CDR2 FQGNSA. The CDR3 here is CASSLGWGQGPGNTIYF. In nucleotides, the CDR3 is TGTGCCAGCAGCTTAGGATGGGGACAGGGGCCTGGAAACACCATATATTTT.

The chain couples TRBV7-8 to TRBJ2-1; D not resolved. Deletions cut 1 base from V and 6 bases from J, with 10 bases between. The CDR3 totals 14 residues. The germline V gene encodes CDR1 SGHVS and CDR2 FQNEAQ. The CDR3 nucleotides are TGTGCCAGCAGCTTAGTAGTGGGATTCAATGAGCAGTTCTTC. Its protein product is CASSLVVGFNEQFF.

This clonotype was seen only a few times. The chain combines TRBV11-1 with TRBJ1-2; 8 positions agree with TRBD1. The germline V gene has CDR1 SGHAT and CDR2 FQDESV (reference sequence). Trimming took 2 bases from V and 3 from J; bases not matched to a gene: 5. The CDR3 is made up of 15 amino acids. The CDR3 DNA sequence: TGTGCCAGCAGCTTAATGGTACAGGGGGACTATGGCTACACCTTC. Residues: CASSLMVQGDYGYTF.

The CDR3 DNA reads as TGTGCCTGCGGGGGCGCCCTGGGCGAGCAGTACTTC. Its translation: CACGGALGEQYF. The chain uses TRBV12-3 or TRBV12-4 and TRBJ2-7, with D possibly being TRBD2 (7 bases). Trimming cost V 11 bases and J 6 bases, with 17 bases left between them. The CDR3 covers 12 residues.

The DNA of the CDR3 is TGTGCCAGCAGTTTATCTCCCCGACAGGGGGTCGAGCAGTACTTC. Its protein product is CASSLSPRQGVEQYF. The rearrangement joins TRBV27 to TRBJ2-7; TRBD1 matches 9 bases. The CDR3 spans 15 residues. CDR1 and CDR2 from the germline V gene are MNHEY and SMNVEV (reference sequence). Trimming removed 0 bases from V and 6 bases from J; junction bases left unmatched: 6.

This clonotype occurred a few times. The chain has TRBV7-2 and TRBJ2-1; TRBD2 aligns across 14 bases. This CDR3 contains 16 residues. Trimming cost V 6 bases and J 8 bases; bases outside gene matches: 9. The germline gives CDR1 SGHTA, CDR2 FQGNSA. CDR3 in DNA: TGTGCCAGCAGTCCACCGGGACTAGCGGGAGTTCATGAGCAGTTCTTC. It translates to CASSPPGLAGVHEQFF.

This clonotype was detected a few times. The gene calls are TRBV6-2 or TRBV6-3 and TRBJ1-3; no firm D call. Trimming removed 0 bases from V and 0 bases from J, with 9 bases in between. Germline-derived CDR1 and CDR2 are MNHEY and SVGEGT. The CDR3 covers 16 residues. DNA for the CDR3: TGTGCCAGCAGTTACTCGAGGCCCACCTCTGGAAACACCATATATTTT. It specifies CASSYSRPTSGNTIYF.

This clonotype was counted between two and nine times. V usage is TRBV7-9 and J usage is TRBJ2-1, with TRBD2 matching 10 bases. With V trimmed by 0 bases and J by 2 bases, 1 base remained unmatched. The CDR3 is 16 amino acids. From germline, CDR1 is SEHNR and CDR2 FQNEAQ (reference sequence). The CDR3 sequence: CASSLASGRAYNEQFF. The DNA of the CDR3 is TGTGCCAGCAGCTTAGCGAGCGGGAGGGCCTACAATGAGCAGTTCTTC.

CDR3 in DNA: TGTGCCAGCAGCCCAATAGGTGAAGCTTTCTTT. This encodes CASSPIGEAFF. The chain joins TRBV12-3 or TRBV12-4 to TRBJ1-1; D not certain. Trimming cost V 6 bases and J 7 bases, with 9 bases left between them. The CDR3 loop spans 11 amino acids.

This chain uses TRBV6-1 with TRBJ2-3; either TRBD1 or TRBD2 may fit D (7 bases each). The CDR3 has 17 amino acids. Per the germline V gene, CDR1 is MNHNS and CDR2 is SASEGT. V was shortened by 6 bases and J by 2 bases, with 21 bases between the two germline ends. DNA for the CDR3: TGTGCCAGCAGAGCCAGGGGGGGAGACTCTACCACAGATACGCAGTATTTT. Protein sequence: CASRARGGDSTTDTQYF.

This clonotype was observed a few times. This rearrangement joins TRBV11-2 to TRBJ2-1; D is unclear. Germline V gives CDR1 SGHAT, CDR2 FQNNGV. The CDR3 spans 14 residues. Trimming shortened V by 1 base and J by 5 bases, and 9 bases separated the two germline ends. The CDR3 reads CASSLGQRNNEQFF. In DNA form, the CDR3 reads TGTGCCAGCAGCTTAGGGCAGCGAAACAATGAGCAGTTCTTC.

Details on this clonotype: One end of the junction varies from germline; a read error may be responsible. The chain uses TRBV18 and TRBJ1-1; D is ambiguous. Per the germline V gene, CDR1 is KGHSH and CDR2 is LQKENI. The CDR3 spans 13 residues. The CDR3 is CASSPPSVAEALF. The CDR3 DNA follows: TGTGCCAGCTCACCGCCCAGCGTCGCTGAAGCTTTATTT.

This sequence joins TRBV18 and TRBJ1-6; tentatively, D is TRBD1 (5 bases). The CDR3 is 14 residues long. V lost 5 bases and J 7 bases, leaving 12 bases between the germline ends. Germline V gene data show CDR1 as KGHSH and CDR2 as LQKENI. The CDR3, as DNA: TGTGCCAGCTCAGAAGACAGACTAAATTCACCCCTCCACTTT. It encodes CASSEDRLNSPLHF.

This clonotype was counted between two and nine times. The chain couples TRBV4-2 to TRBJ2-1, with TRBD2 identical over 12 bases. The V gene end was trimmed by 1 base and the J gene end by 7 bases; junction bases not matched to a gene: 14. Germline V gene lookup returns CDR1 LGHNA and CDR2 YNFKEQ. The length of the CDR3 is 19 residues. This chain's CDR3 is CASSQVSTASGRARNEQFF. The CDR3 bases are TGTGCCAGCAGCCAAGTCTCCACCGCTAGCGGGAGGGCCCGGAATGAGCAGTTCTTC.

In this sample, this clonotype turned up many times. The chain couples TRBV20-1 to TRBJ2-7, with 7 bases that match TRBD2. This CDR3 is 13 amino acids long. Trimming removed 6 bases from V and 4 bases from J; junction bases left unmatched: 9. Germline CDR1 DFQATT, CDR2 SNEGSKA (reference sequence). CDR3 residues: CSALAEGLYEQYF. CDR3 nucleotide sequence: TGCAGTGCCTTAGCGGAGGGACTATACGAGCAGTACTTC.

V is TRBV7-8 and J is TRBJ2-5; 7 bases agree with TRBD1. The CDR3 is 14 residues long. The junction had 5 bases not matched to a gene; V was cut back by 4 bases and J by 3 bases. Germline CDR1 and CDR2: SGHVS and FQNEAQ. The CDR3 spells CASSSDRVEETQYF. CDR3 sequence (DNA): TGTGCCAGCAGCTCCGACAGGGTTGAAGAGACCCAGTACTTC.

The sample holds a few counts of this clonotype. The chain combines TRBV6-6 with TRBJ2-7; TRBD1 might be the D (5 bases). Germline V lookup: CDR1 MNHNY, CDR2 SVGAGI (reference sequence). V dropped 4 bases and J dropped 3 bases, with 10 bases sitting between them. This CDR3 has 13 residues. CDR3 in amino acids: CASSSSDIYEQYF. Here the CDR3 DNA reads TGTGCCAGCAGTTCCTCGGACATCTACGAGCAGTACTTC.

CDR3 loop: CASSRDSIITYEQYF. As DNA, the CDR3 is TGTGCCAGCAGTAGGGACAGCATAATCACCTACGAGCAGTACTTC. The chain carries TRBV2 and TRBJ2-7; 7 bases line up with TRBD1. Germline CDR1 is SNHLY and CDR2 is FYNNEI. V was pared by 5 bases and J by 2 bases, with 9 bases of the junction left unmatched. The CDR3 covers 15 residues. Filled out from reference TRBV2 and TRBJ2-7, the complete variable domain reads EPEVTQTPSHQVTQMGQEVILRCVPISNHLYFYWYRQILGQKVEFLVSFYNNEISEKSEIFDDQFSVERPDGSNFTLKIRSTKLEDSAMYFCASSRDSIITYEQYFGPGTRLTVT.

Concerning this clonotype itself: A much more abundant neighbour one base away suggests this may be a read error. The chain uses TRBV25-1 and TRBJ2-7; 12 nucleotides match TRBD2. From germline, CDR1 is MGHDK and CDR2 SYGVNS. V dropped 7 bases and J dropped 4; count of bases not matched to a gene: 8. The CDR3 totals 15 residues. The CDR3 nucleotides read TGTGCCAGCAAGACAAAGACTAGCGGGGGATACGAGCAGTACTTC. It yields the protein CASKTKTSGGYEQYF.